This T cell receptor beta chain is from a study of cytotoxic CD8 clonotypes in ibrutinib-treated CLL. About the research overall: Over 9 relapsed/refractory, roughly 15 treatment-naive; 17 IGHV unmutated.

Sequencing used immunoSEQ multiplex PCR; TCRdb keeps in-frame clones, though not all of them. Among 100,000 to 150,000 clones listed, approximately 85% were seen once. Trimming cost V 3 bases and J 2 bases, with 8 bases left between them. The germline gives CDR1 SGHTA, CDR2 FQGNSA. CDR3 length: 14 amino acids. Sequenced here: PBMCs, sampled after 24 months of ibrutinib treatment. This receptor was taken from a human donor with chronic lymphocytic leukemia. The V call is TRBV7-2, the J call TRBJ1-5, with D possibly TRBD1 on 5 matching bases. This CDR3 is CASSLATGNQPQHF. The CDR3 DNA is TGTGCCAGCAGCTTGGCGACAGGCAATCAGCCCCAGCATTTT. Variable domain in full (rest from reference TRBV7-2 and TRBJ1-5): GAGVSQSPSNKVTEKGKDVELRCDPISGHTALYWYRQSLGQGLEFLIYFQGNSAPDKSGLPSDRFSAERTGGSVSTLTIQRTQQEDSAVYLCASSLATGNQPQHFGDGTRLSIL.